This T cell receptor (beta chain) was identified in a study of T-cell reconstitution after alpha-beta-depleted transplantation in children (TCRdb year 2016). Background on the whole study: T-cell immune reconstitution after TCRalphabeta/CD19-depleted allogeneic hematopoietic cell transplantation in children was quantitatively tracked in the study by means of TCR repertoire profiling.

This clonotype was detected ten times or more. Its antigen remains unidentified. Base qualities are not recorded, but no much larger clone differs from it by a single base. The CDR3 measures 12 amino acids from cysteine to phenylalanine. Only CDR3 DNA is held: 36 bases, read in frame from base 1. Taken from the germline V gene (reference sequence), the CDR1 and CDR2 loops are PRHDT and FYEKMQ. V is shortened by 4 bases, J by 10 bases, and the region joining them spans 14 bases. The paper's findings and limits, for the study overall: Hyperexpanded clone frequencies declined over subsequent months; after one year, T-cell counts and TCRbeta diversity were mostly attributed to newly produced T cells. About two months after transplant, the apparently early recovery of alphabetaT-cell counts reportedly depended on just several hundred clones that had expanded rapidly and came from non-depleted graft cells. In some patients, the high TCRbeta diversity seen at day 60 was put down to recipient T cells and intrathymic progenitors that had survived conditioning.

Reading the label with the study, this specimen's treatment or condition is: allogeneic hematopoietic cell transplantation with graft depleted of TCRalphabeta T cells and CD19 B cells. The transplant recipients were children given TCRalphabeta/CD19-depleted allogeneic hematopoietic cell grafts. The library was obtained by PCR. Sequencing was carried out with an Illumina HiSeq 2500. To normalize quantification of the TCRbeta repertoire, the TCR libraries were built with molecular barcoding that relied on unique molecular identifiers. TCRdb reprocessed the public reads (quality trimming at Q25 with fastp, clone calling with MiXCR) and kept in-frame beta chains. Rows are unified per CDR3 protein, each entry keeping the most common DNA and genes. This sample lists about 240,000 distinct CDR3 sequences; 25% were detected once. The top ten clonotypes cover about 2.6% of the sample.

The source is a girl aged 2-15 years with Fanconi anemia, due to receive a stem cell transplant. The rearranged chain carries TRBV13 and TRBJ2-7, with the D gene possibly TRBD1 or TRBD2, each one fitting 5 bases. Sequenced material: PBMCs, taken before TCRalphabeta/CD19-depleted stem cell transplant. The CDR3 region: CASSSRDLRQYF. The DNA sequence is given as TGTGCCAGCAGCTCCCGGGACCTCCGACAGTACTTC. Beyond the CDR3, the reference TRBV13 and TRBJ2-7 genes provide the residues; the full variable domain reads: AAGVIQSPRHLIKEKRETATLKCYPIPRHDTVYWYQQGPGQDPQFLISFYEKMQSDKGSIPDRFSAQQFSDYHSELNMSSLELGDSALYFCASSSRDLRQYFGPGTRLTVT.